This T cell receptor (beta chain) came from a study of blood T cells in healthy people across ages. Caucasian, healthy and from Russia, the donors were aged between roughly 6 and 95. This clonotype was recorded at least ten times. A J-beta primer mix and a sample-barcoded 5' primer were used in a second PCR of roughly 7 to 12 cycles. The template-switch adaptor, which had 12 random nucleotides, put a tag on each cDNA molecule. TCRdb independently ran MiXCR on the 5' RACE reads; one entry per CDR3 protein. The profile shows 500,000 to 700,000 distinct CDR3 sequences, about 28% of them singletons. Germline V gives CDR1 MNHEY, CDR2 SVGAGI. The V segment lost 8 bases and the J segment 1 base; nucleotides outside the gene matches: 7. This CDR3 is 15 amino acids long.

V and J are TRBV6-5 and TRBJ1-4, with 7 bases matching TRBD1. The TCR comes from a woman of 80 years or more in good health. The sequenced sample consisted of blood. Written as DNA, the CDR3 is TGTGCCAGCGGGGGGACAGCGGGAACTAATGAAAAACTGTTTTTT. Translation gives CASGGTAGTNEKLFF.